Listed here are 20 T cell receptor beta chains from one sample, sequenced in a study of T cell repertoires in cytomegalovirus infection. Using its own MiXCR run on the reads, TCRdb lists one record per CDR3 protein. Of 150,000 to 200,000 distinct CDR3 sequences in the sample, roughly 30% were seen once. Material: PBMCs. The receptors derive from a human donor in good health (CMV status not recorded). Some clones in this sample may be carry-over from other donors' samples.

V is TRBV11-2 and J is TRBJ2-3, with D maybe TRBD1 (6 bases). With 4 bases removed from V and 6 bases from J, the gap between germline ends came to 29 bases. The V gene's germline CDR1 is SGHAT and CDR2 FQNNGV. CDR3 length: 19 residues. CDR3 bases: TGTGCCAGCAGCTCGTCAATATTCCCCTCAGGGGCCCCCCGCGATACGCAGTATTTT. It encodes CASSSSIFPSGAPRDTQYF.

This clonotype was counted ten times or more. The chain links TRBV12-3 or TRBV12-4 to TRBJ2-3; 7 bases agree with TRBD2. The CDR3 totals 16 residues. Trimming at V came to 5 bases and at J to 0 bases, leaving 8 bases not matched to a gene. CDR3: CASSLAGGRSTDTQYF. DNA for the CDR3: TGTGCCAGCAGTCTCGCCGGGGGGAGAAGCACAGATACGCAGTATTTT.

The CDR3 bases are TGTGCCATCAGTTCTACGACAGGGTCTAACTATGGCTACACCTTC. Protein: CAISSTTGSNYGYTF. The chain links TRBV10-3 to TRBJ1-2; 7 bases line up with TRBD1. Germline CDR1 is ENHRY and CDR2 is SYGVKD. The CDR3 totals 15 residues. V shed 5 bases and J 0 bases; nucleotides not matched to a gene: 6.

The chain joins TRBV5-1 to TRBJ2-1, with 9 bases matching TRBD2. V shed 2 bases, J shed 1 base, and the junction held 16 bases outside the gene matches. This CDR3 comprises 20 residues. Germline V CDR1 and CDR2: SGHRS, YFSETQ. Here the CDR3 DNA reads TGCGCCAGCAGCTTCCCCAACCATAAGGCGGGGGGGCATTCCTACAATGAGCAGTTCTTC. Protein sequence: CASSFPNHKAGGHSYNEQFF. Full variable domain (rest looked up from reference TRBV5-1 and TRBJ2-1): KAGVTQTPRYLIKTRGQQVTLSCSPISGHRSVSWYQQTPGQGLQFLFEYFSETQRNKGNFPGRFSGRQFSNSRSEMNVSTLELGDSALYLCASSFPNHKAGGHSYNEQFFGPGTRLTVL.

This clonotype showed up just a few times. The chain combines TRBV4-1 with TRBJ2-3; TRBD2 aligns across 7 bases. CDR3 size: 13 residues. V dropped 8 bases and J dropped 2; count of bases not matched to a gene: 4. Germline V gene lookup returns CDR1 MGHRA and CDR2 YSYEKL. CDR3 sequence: CASHGGFTDTQYF. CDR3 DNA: TGCGCCAGCCACGGGGGGTTCACAGATACGCAGTATTTT.

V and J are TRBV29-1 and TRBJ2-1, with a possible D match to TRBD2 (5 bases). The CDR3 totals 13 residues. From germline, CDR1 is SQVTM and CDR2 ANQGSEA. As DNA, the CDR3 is TGCAGTGGAGAGGCGGGCTCCTACAATGAGCAGTTCTTC. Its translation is CSGEAGSYNEQFF.

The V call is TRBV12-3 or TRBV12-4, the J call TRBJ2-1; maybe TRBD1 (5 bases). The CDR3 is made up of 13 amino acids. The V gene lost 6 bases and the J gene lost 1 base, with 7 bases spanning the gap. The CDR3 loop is CASSRQSYNEQFF. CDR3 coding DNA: TGTGCCAGCAGCCGACAGTCCTACAATGAGCAGTTCTTC.

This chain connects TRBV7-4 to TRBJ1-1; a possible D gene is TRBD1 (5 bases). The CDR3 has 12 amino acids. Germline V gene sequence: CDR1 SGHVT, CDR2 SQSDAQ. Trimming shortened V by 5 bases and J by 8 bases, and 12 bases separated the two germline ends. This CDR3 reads CASSQKGQEAFF. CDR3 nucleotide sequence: TGTGCCAGCAGCCAAAAGGGGCAAGAAGCTTTCTTT. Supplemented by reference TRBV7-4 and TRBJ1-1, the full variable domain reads GAGVSQSPRYKVAKRGRDVALRCDSISGHVTLYWYRQTLGQGSEVLTYSQSDAQRDKSGRPSGRFSAERPERSVSTLKIQRTEQGDSAVYLCASSQKGQEAFFGQGTRLTVV.

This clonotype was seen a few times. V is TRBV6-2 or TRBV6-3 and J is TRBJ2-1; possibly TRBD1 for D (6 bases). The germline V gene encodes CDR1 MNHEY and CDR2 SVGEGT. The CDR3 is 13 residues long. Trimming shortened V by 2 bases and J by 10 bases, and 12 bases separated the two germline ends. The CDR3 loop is CASSYPGGHEQFF. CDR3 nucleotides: TGTGCCAGCAGTTACCCTGGGGGACACGAGCAGTTCTTC.

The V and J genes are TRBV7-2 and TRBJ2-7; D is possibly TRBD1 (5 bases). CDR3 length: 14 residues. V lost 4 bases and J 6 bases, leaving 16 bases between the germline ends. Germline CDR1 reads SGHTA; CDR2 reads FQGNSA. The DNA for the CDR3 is TGTGCCAGCAGCTCGGGCAGGGCGTTTGGCGAGCAGTACTTC. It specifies CASSSGRAFGEQYF.

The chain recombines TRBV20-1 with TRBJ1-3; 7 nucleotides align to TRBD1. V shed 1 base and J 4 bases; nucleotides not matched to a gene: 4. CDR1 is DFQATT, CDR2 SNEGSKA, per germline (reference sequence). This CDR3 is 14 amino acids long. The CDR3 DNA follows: TGCAGTGCTAGAGTGAGGGGGCCCGGAAACACCATATATTTT. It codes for CSARVRGPGNTIYF.

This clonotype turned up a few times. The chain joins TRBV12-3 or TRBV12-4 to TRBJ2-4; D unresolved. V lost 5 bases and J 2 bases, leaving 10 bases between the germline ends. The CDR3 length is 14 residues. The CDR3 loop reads CASSRTLSKNIQYF. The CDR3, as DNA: TGTGCCAGCAGTCGAACACTTTCCAAAAACATTCAGTACTTC.

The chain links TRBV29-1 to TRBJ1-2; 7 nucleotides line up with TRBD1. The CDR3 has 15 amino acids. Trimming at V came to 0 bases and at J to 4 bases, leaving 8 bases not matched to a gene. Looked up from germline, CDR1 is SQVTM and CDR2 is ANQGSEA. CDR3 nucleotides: TGCAGCGTTGAAGATGCACGAGGGGGCGTCTATGGCTACACCTTC. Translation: CSVEDARGGVYGYTF.

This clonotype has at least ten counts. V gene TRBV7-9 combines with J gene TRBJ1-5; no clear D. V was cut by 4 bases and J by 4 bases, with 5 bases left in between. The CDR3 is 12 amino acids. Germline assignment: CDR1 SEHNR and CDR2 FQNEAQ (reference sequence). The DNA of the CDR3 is TGTGCCAGCAGCTCTCTAAATCAGCCCCAGCATTTT. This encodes CASSSLNQPQHF.

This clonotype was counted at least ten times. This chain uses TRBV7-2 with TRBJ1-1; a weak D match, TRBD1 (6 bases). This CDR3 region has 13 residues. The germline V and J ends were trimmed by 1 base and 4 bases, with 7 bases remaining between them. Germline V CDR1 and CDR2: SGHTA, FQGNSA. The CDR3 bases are TGTGCCAGCAGCTTAGGGACAGTCACTGAAGCTTTCTTT. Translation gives CASSLGTVTEAFF.

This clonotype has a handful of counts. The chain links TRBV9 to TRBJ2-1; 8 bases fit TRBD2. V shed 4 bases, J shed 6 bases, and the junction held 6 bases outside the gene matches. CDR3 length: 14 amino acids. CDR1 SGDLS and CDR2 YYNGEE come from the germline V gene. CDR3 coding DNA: TGTGCCAGCAGCCCCGGGGGGGCGGTCAATGAGCAGTTCTTC. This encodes CASSPGGAVNEQFF.

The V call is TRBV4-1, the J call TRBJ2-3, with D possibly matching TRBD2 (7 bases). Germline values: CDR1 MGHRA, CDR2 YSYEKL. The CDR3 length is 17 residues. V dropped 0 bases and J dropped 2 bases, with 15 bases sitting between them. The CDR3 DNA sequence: TGCGCCAGCAGCCAAGATCCCGCGGGGGCGGTCACAGATACGCAGTATTTT. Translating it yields CASSQDPAGAVTDTQYF.

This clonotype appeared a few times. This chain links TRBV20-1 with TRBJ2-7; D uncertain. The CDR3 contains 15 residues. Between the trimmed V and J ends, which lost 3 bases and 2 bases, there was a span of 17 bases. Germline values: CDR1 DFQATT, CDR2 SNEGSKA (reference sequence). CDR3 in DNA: TGCAGTGCTAGCTCGTTGCGACTGACGACCTACGAGCAGTACTTC. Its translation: CSASSLRLTTYEQYF.

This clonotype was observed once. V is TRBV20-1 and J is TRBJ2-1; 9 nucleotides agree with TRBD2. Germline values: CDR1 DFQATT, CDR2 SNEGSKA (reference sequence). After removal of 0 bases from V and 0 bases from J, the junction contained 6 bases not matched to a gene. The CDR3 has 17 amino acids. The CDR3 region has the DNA TGCAGTGCTAGAGATAGCGAGCGGGGGGACTCCTACAATGAGCAGTTCTTC. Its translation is CSARDSERGDSYNEQFF.

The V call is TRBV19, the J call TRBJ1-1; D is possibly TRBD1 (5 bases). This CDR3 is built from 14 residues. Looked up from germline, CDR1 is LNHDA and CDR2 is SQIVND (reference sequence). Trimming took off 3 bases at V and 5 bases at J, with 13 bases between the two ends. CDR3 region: CASSIALDSTEAFF. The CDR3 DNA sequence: TGTGCCAGTAGTATTGCCCTTGACAGTACTGAAGCTTTCTTT.